Listed below are T cell receptor beta chains from one sample, sequenced in a study of blood T cell repertoires in COVID-19. Assay: immunoSEQ multiplex PCR; the TCRdb copy retains only in-frame clones and omits some. The table has some 310,000 clones, 87% seen once. Sequencing was performed on peripheral blood. These receptors all come from a man in his forties or fifties with active or convalescent COVID-19. Each CDR3 is given with its conserved first and last residue. Each record gives: V gene, D gene, J gene, clone size, CDR3 protein, CDR3 DNA. D genes are given only for firm matches. A clone size is listed for some rows: how often the clone was seen (once, few, many), or a class if it is expanded.

TRBV7-2	-	TRBJ1-5	-	CASSPMGGASQPQHF	TGTGCCAGCAGCCCGATGGGGGGGGCGAGTCAGCCCCAGCATTTT
TRBV14	-	TRBJ2-1	-	CASSQVSRDEQFF	TGTGCCAGCAGCCAAGTTAGTCGCGATGAGCAGTTCTTC
TRBV7-2	-	TRBJ2-3	-	CASSLRRTDTDTQYF	TGTGCCAGCAGCTTACGGAGGACCGACACAGATACGCAGTATTTT
TRBV7-9	-	TRBJ1-2	-	CASSAGRYYGYTF	TGTGCCAGCAGCGCAGGGCGCTACTATGGCTACACCTTC
TRBV4-2	-	TRBJ1-5	-	CASSQDLTLGTYSNQPQHF	TGTGCCAGCAGCCAAGACCTTACACTGGGCACTTATAGCAATCAGCCCCAGCATTTT
TRBV6-4	TRBD1	TRBJ2-1	-	CASSGGQGVSYNEQFF	TGTGCCAGCAGTGGCGGACAGGGGGTCTCCTACAATGAGCAGTTCTTC
TRBV28	-	TRBJ1-2	-	CASSLQGGSRGYTF	TGTGCCAGCAGTCTTCAGGGAGGTAGTCGGGGCTACACCTTC
TRBV5-1	-	TRBJ2-7	-	CASTPTGAYEQYF	TGCGCCAGCACACCGACAGGAGCCTACGAGCAGTACTTC
TRBV30	-	TRBJ1-1	-	CAWSTTFSRVSPEAFF	TGTGCCTGGAGTACCACGTTTAGCAGGGTCTCTCCTGAAGCTTTCTTT
TRBV7-2	-	TRBJ1-6	-	CASSLPRGYNSPLHF	TGTGCCAGCAGCTTACCTAGGGGGTATAATTCACCCCTCCACTTT
TRBV7-3	TRBD2	TRBJ2-5	-	CASSPRAGGQETQYF	TGTGCCAGCAGCCCCCGGGCGGGGGGGCAAGAGACCCAGTACTTC
TRBV11-2	TRBD2	TRBJ2-1	-	CASSPPLAGGPRQFF	TGTGCCAGCAGCCCACCTTTAGCGGGGGGGCCGAGGCAGTTCTTC
TRBV5-1	-	TRBJ1-1	-	CASSIQGPSTEAFF	TGCGCCAGCAGCATACAGGGACCCAGCACTGAAGCTTTCTTT
TRBV24-1	TRBD1	TRBJ2-3	-	CATAQIGQGGLADTQYF	TGTGCCACCGCACAGATCGGACAGGGCGGATTGGCAGATACGCAGTATTTT
TRBV6-1	-	TRBJ1-1	once	CASSEQQMNTEAFF	TGTGCCAGCAGTGAACAACAGATGAACACTGAAGCTTTCTTT
TRBV7-2	-	TRBJ1-2	once	CASSLRGRVGGYTF	TGTGCCAGCAGCTTAAGGGGCAGGGTCGGAGGCTACACCTTC
TRBV6-5	-	TRBJ2-7	-	CASKSTGLESYEQYF	TGTGCCAGCAAATCAACAGGGTTAGAGTCCTACGAGCAGTACTTC
TRBV25-1	-	TRBJ2-7	few	CASSLAREQYF	TGTGCCAGCAGTTTAGCGCGGGAGCAGTACTTC
TRBV18	-	TRBJ1-1	-	CASSPPNTRGTEAFF	TGTGCCAGCTCACCACCGAACACGCGGGGGACTGAAGCTTTCTTT
TRBV6-6	TRBD1	TRBJ2-5	once	CASSIRTGAQETQYF	TGTGCCAGCAGTATCCGGACAGGGGCCCAAGAGACCCAGTACTTC
TRBV10-3	-	TRBJ2-7	-	CATARDSYEQYF	TGTGCCACGGCGCGGGATTCCTACGAGCAGTACTTC
TRBV15	TRBD2	TRBJ2-1	-	CATSSYTGGPGVQFF	TGTGCCACCAGCAGTTATACGGGAGGGCCGGGCGTGCAGTTCTTC
TRBV2	-	TRBJ2-3	-	CASSALAGGGTDTQYF	TGTGCCAGCAGTGCACTGGCTGGCGGGGGCACAGATACGCAGTATTTT
TRBV6-2/TRBV6-3	-	TRBJ2-5	-	CASSDPSLQYF	TGTGCCAGCAGTGATCCTAGTCTCCAGTACTTC
TRBV29-1	-	TRBJ1-1	-	CSVRNTEAFF	TGCAGCGTCAGAAACACTGAAGCTTTCTTT
TRBV10-3	TRBD1	TRBJ1-5	-	CAISGDRGNQPQHF	TGTGCCATCAGTGGGGACAGGGGCAATCAGCCCCAGCATTTT
TRBV2	-	TRBJ1-5	-	CASSEGRGQSNQPQHF	TGTGCCAGCAGTGAAGGGCGGGGCCAAAGCAATCAGCCCCAGCATTTT
TRBV30	TRBD1	TRBJ1-2	-	CAWAGTAYGYTF	TGTGCCTGGGCGGGGACAGCATATGGCTACACCTTC
TRBV6-5	-	TRBJ1-2	-	CAGRGGKQGMYGYTF	TGTGCCGGAAGGGGGGGGAAACAGGGAATGTATGGCTACACCTTC
TRBV19	TRBD1	TRBJ1-4	-	CASSFGQGNEKLFF	TGTGCCAGTAGTTTCGGACAGGGAAATGAAAAACTGTTTTTT
TRBV7-2	TRBD1	TRBJ2-7	-	CASSPGGTGSYEQYF	TGTGCCAGCAGCCCAGGCGGGACAGGGTCCTACGAGCAGTACTTC
TRBV5-1	TRBD1	TRBJ1-2	-	CASSLGQEVYGYTF	TGCGCCAGCAGCTTAGGACAGGAGGTATATGGCTACACCTTC
TRBV5-4	TRBD1	TRBJ1-4	-	CASSLAGQGTEKLFF	TGTGCCAGCAGCTTGGCGGGACAGGGTACTGAAAAACTGTTTTTT
TRBV5-5	-	TRBJ2-1	-	CASSLGPGNEQFF	TGTGCCAGCAGCCTCGGACCGGGGAATGAGCAGTTCTTC
TRBV11-2	-	TRBJ2-1	-	CASSFTTGAGNEQFF	TGTGCCAGCAGCTTCACAACGGGAGCTGGAAATGAGCAGTTCTTC
TRBV7-2	TRBD1	TRBJ2-1	once	CASSLRDPAGGPNEQFF	TGTGCCAGCAGCTTAAGGGACCCGGCAGGGGGTCCCAATGAGCAGTTCTTC
TRBV19	-	TRBJ2-4	-	CASSIDRNIQYF	TGTGCCAGTAGTATTGACAGAAACATTCAGTACTTC
TRBV5-8	TRBD1	TRBJ2-2	-	CASRSGQGSNTGELFF	TGTGCCAGCAGGAGCGGACAGGGATCGAACACCGGGGAGCTGTTTTTT
TRBV9	-	TRBJ1-2	few	CASSVSPTSGGGYTF	TGTGCCAGCAGCGTTTCCCCCACGTCGGGGGGTGGCTACACCTTC
TRBV2	TRBD2	TRBJ2-1	-	CASSRLADTNNEQFF	TGTGCCAGCAGTAGACTAGCGGATACTAACAATGAGCAGTTCTTC
TRBV6-4	TRBD1	TRBJ1-1	-	CASILQGSRTEAFF	TGTGCCAGCATTTTACAGGGGAGTCGGACTGAAGCTTTCTTT
TRBV28	-	TRBJ1-4	-	CASSLQLDGEAEKLFF	TGTGCCAGCAGTTTACAATTGGACGGGGAGGCTGAAAAACTGTTTTTT
TRBV18	-	TRBJ2-7	-	CASSPPGASIYEQYF	TGTGCCAGCTCACCACCAGGGGCAAGTATCTACGAGCAGTACTTC
TRBV5-1	TRBD2	TRBJ2-3	-	CASSLVRGGGAGDTQYF	TGCGCCAGCAGCTTGGTTCGTGGCGGGGGGGCCGGAGATACGCAGTATTTT
TRBV5-5	-	TRBJ1-5	-	CASSLAGVGLSNQPQHF	TGTGCCAGCAGCTTGGCCGGGGTAGGGCTTAGCAATCAGCCCCAGCATTTT
TRBV19	-	TRBJ1-1	-	CASTDRLNTEAFF	TGTGCCAGTACGGACAGACTGAACACTGAAGCTTTCTTT
TRBV7-2	-	TRBJ2-2	once	CASSLRTGRVWDTGELFF	TGTGCCAGCAGCTTACGTACAGGGAGGGTTTGGGACACCGGGGAGCTGTTTTTT
TRBV12-3/TRBV12-4	-	TRBJ2-1	once	CASSLGGTWQFF	TGTGCCAGCAGTTTAGGGGGGACATGGCAGTTCTTC
TRBV2	-	TRBJ1-1	-	CASSESRVAEAFF	TGTGCCAGCAGTGAAAGCAGGGTGGCTGAAGCTTTCTTT
TRBV3-1/TRBV3-2	-	TRBJ1-5	-	CASSQDTTRNQPQHF	TGTGCCAGCAGCCAAGACACCACCCGGAATCAGCCCCAGCATTTT
TRBV10-2	TRBD1	TRBJ1-2	-	CASSGSGTERGYTF	TGCGCCAGCAGTGGCTCCGGGACAGAGCGTGGCTACACCTTC
TRBV5-1	TRBD1	TRBJ1-4	-	CASSLGQGANEKLFF	TGCGCCAGCAGCTTGGGCCAGGGGGCTAATGAAAAACTGTTTTTT
TRBV7-3	TRBD2	TRBJ2-1	once	CASSEIGTSINEQFF	TGTGCCAGCAGCGAGATCGGGACTAGCATCAATGAGCAGTTCTTC
TRBV6-1	TRBD1	TRBJ2-7	-	CASSARDRGRFSEQYF	TGTGCCAGCAGTGCCAGGGACAGGGGGCGTTTTTCCGAGCAGTACTTC